The 9 T cell receptor beta chains given below trace back to one sample, sequenced in a study of blood T cell repertoires in COVID-19. Generated by immunoSEQ multiplex PCR, the TCRdb table keeps only in-frame clones and is missing some. The data hold hundreds of thousands of clones, with about 86% observed a single time. The sequencing input was peripheral blood. These receptors were obtained from an elderly man with acute or convalescent COVID-19.

V is TRBV30 and J is TRBJ2-7; 8 positions match TRBD1. The germline CDR1 and CDR2 sequences are GTSNPN and SVGIG (reference sequence). V lost 6 bases to trimming and J lost 2 bases; unmatched junction nucleotides: 9. The CDR3 loop spans 14 amino acids. In DNA, the CDR3 is TGTGCCTGCCGCGCAGGGACAGGTACCTACGAGCAGTACTTC. It encodes CACRAGTGTYEQYF.

V is TRBV18 and J is TRBJ2-3; D not certain. The V end lost 2 bases, the J end lost 1 base, and 7 bases lay between the germline ends. Germline CDR1 and CDR2: KGHSH and LQKENI. CDR3 length equals 14 residues. CDR3 protein: CASSPETRTDTQYF. For the CDR3, the DNA is TGTGCCAGCTCACCAGAGACACGCACAGATACGCAGTATTTT.

The J gene is TRBJ2-1, the V gene TRBV7-2, with 9 bases lining up with TRBD1. From germline, CDR1 is SGHTA and CDR2 FQGNSA. The junction had 11 bases not matched to a gene; V was cut back by 6 bases and J by 2 bases. The CDR3 consists of 17 residues. Here the CDR3 DNA reads TGTGCCAGCAGGAAAGACCGGACAGGGGCAGCCTACAATGAGCAGTTCTTC. Translated: CASRKDRTGAAYNEQFF. Variable domain in full (rest from reference TRBV7-2 and TRBJ2-1): GAGVSQSPSNKVTEKGKDVELRCDPISGHTALYWYRQSLGQGLEFLIYFQGNSAPDKSGLPSDRFSAERTGGSVSTLTIQRTQQEDSAVYLCASRKDRTGAAYNEQFFGPGTRLTVL.

The chain has TRBV5-1 and TRBJ1-4, with TRBD1 matching over 10 bases. CDR3 length equals 14 residues. With V trimmed by 4 bases and J by 10 bases, 7 bases remained unmatched. The germline gives CDR1 SGHRS, CDR2 YFSETQ. CDR3 residues: CASSPGTGEGKLFF. The CDR3 DNA reads as TGCGCCAGCAGCCCCGGGACAGGGGAGGGAAAACTGTTTTTT.

This clone was detected only a few times. V gene TRBV7-2 combines with J gene TRBJ1-2; 9 nucleotides agree with TRBD1. V lost 4 bases and J lost 8; bases outside the gene matches: 2. This CDR3 is 12 amino acids long. CDR1 is SGHTA, CDR2 FQGNSA, per germline. CDR3 region: CASSYGQGGYTF. The CDR3 nucleotides are TGTGCCAGCAGCTACGGACAGGGGGGCTACACCTTC.

This chain links TRBV19 with TRBJ2-7; 9 bases are a match to TRBD1. V shed 7 bases, J shed 1 base, and the junction held 5 bases outside the gene matches. Germline values: CDR1 LNHDA, CDR2 SQIVND (reference sequence). The CDR3 covers 14 residues. The CDR3 spells CASKRQGDSYEQYF. CDR3 nucleotides: TGTGCCAGTAAGAGACAGGGGGATTCCTACGAGCAGTACTTC. Together with reference TRBV19 and TRBJ2-7, the CDR3 gives the full variable domain: DGGITQSPKYLFRKEGQNVTLSCEQNLNHDAMYWYRQDPGQGLRLIYYSQIVNDFQKGDIAEGYSVSREKKESFPLTVTSAQKNPTAFYLCASKRQGDSYEQYFGPGTRLTVT.

This clone was observed once. V usage is TRBV3-1 (or the pseudogene TRBV3-2) and J usage is TRBJ1-2, with 7 positions matching TRBD1. With V trimmed by 0 bases and J by 8 bases, 9 bases remained unmatched. The CDR3 has 15 residues. Germline CDR1 and CDR2: LGHDT and YNNKEL (reference sequence). The CDR3 here is CASSQENRGGGGYTF. CDR3 coding DNA: TGTGCCAGCAGCCAAGAGAACAGGGGCGGCGGGGGCTACACCTTC.

This chain uses TRBV6-5 with TRBJ1-1, with D possibly matching TRBD1 (6 bases). The CDR3 length is 14 residues. The germline gives CDR1 MNHEY, CDR2 SVGAGI. The V end was cut by 8 bases, the J end by 1 base, with 14 bases between. The CDR3 DNA reads TGTGCCAGCCGGATGGGGGCTCAGAACACTGAAGCTTTCTTT. It specifies CASRMGAQNTEAFF.

This chain joins TRBV20-1 and TRBJ1-1, with D perhaps matching TRBD1 (6 bases). The V and J ends lost 3 bases and 4 bases respectively, with 12 bases between them. The germline gives CDR1 DFQATT, CDR2 SNEGSKA (reference sequence). The CDR3 totals 13 residues. CDR3 bases: TGCAGTGCTAGTTCAGGGGTTGGCACTGAAGCTTTCTTT. Residues: CSASSGVGTEAFF.